These 14 T cell receptor beta chains were all obtained from the same sample, sequenced in a study of blood T cell repertoires in COVID-19. Clones were sequenced by immunoSEQ multiplex PCR, and TCRdb holds only the in-frame ones, with some missing. Of about 250,000 clones in the sample, 65% to 90% are singletons; the top ten hold more than 1.5%. Source material: PBMCs or T cells enriched from blood (not recorded which). The receptor source for this set is a man between 35 and 55 years old who had recovered from COVID-19.

This chain links TRBV7-9 with TRBJ1-3; unclear D gene. The V gene's germline CDR1 is SEHNR and CDR2 FQNEAQ (reference sequence). Trimming shortened V by 4 bases and J by 0 bases, and 7 bases separated the two germline ends. There are 14 residues in the CDR3. DNA for the CDR3: TGTGCCAGCAGCTCCACATTCTCTGGAAACACCATATATTTT. This codes for CASSSTFSGNTIYF.

This clone occurred once. The chain carries TRBV4-1 and TRBJ2-7; D uncertain. Germline values: CDR1 MGHRA, CDR2 YSYEKL. This CDR3 contains 14 residues. Trimming removed 1 base at V and 0 bases at J, with 7 bases between. CDR3 region: CASSQGGSSYEQYF. The CDR3 coding sequence is TGCGCCAGCAGCCAAGGAGGCAGCTCCTACGAGCAGTACTTC.

Here the CDR3 DNA reads TGCGCCAGCAGCCACACCCTAGCGGGTCCCGGGGAGCTGTTTTTT. This translates into CASSHTLAGPGELFF. The genes are TRBV4-1 and TRBJ2-2, with 8 bases matching TRBD2. Losses at the gene ends were 3 bases for V and 6 bases for J; bases not matched to a gene: 6. Germline loops: CDR1 MGHRA, CDR2 YSYEKL. CDR3 length equals 15 residues.

The V gene is TRBV2, the J gene TRBJ2-1, with TRBD2 matching 8 bases. The junction had 13 bases not matched to a gene; V was cut back by 1 base and J by 8 bases. The CDR3 length is 17 residues. Germline assignment: CDR1 SNHLY and CDR2 FYNNEI. The DNA for the CDR3 is TGTGCCAGCAGTGAAGGAACTCCGGGAGGGCTTTTGGATGAGCAGTTCTTC. Translating it yields CASSEGTPGGLLDEQFF.

CDR3 region: CASSLPGQGDGYTF. Here the CDR3 DNA reads TGTGCCAGCAGTTTGCCGGGACAGGGAGATGGCTACACCTTC. The chain links TRBV28 to TRBJ1-2, with TRBD1 identical over 9 bases. Germline values: CDR1 MDHEN, CDR2 SYDVKM. This CDR3 has 14 residues. V shed 3 bases and J 6 bases; nucleotides not matched to a gene: 5.

The rearrangement joins TRBV29-1 to TRBJ2-5; TRBD1 is a possible D gene (5 bases). The V gene lost 3 bases and the J gene lost 2 bases, with 13 bases spanning the gap. Germline V gives CDR1 SQVTM, CDR2 ANQGSEA. This CDR3 contains 14 residues. The CDR3 is CSVDGFDSQETQYF. The CDR3 region has the DNA TGCAGCGTTGACGGCTTCGACAGTCAAGAGACCCAGTACTTC.

This chain uses TRBV10-3 with TRBJ1-6; 9 bases agree with TRBD1. The germline gives CDR1 ENHRY, CDR2 SYGVKD. Trimming cost V 10 bases and J 5 bases; bases outside gene matches: 21. This CDR3 contains 19 residues. CDR3 sequence: CATQREDRGRWGNNSPLHF. CDR3 coding DNA: TGTGCCACCCAAAGAGAGGACAGGGGTAGATGGGGGAATAATTCACCCCTCCACTTT.

The J gene is TRBJ1-2, the V gene TRBV18; D uncertain. There are 13 residues in the CDR3. Per the germline V gene, CDR1 is KGHSH and CDR2 is LQKENI. Trimming removed 2 bases from V and 8 bases from J, with 12 bases in between. This CDR3 reads CASSPTEGDGYTF. The DNA of the CDR3 is TGTGCCAGCTCACCAACTGAGGGCGACGGCTACACCTTC.

This clone was observed a single time. The chain carries TRBV19 and TRBJ1-2; TRBD1 might be the D (6 bases). The length of the CDR3 is 13 residues. Germline loops: CDR1 LNHDA, CDR2 SQIVND (reference sequence). V was cut by 11 bases and J by 0 bases, with 13 bases left in between. CDR3 residues: CASRGASNYGYTF. The CDR3 region has the DNA TGTGCCTCTCGGGGGGCCTCTAACTATGGCTACACCTTC.

J is TRBJ2-3 and V is TRBV4-2; 10 bases are shared with TRBD2. The germline V gene encodes CDR1 LGHNA and CDR2 YNFKEQ. V was pared by 0 bases and J by 6 bases, with 9 bases of the junction left unmatched. This CDR3 contains 17 residues. The CDR3 spells CASSQDGEAGGPDTQYF. The DNA for the CDR3 is TGTGCCAGCAGCCAAGATGGTGAAGCGGGGGGGCCGGATACGCAGTATTTT.

The rearrangement joins TRBV7-6 to TRBJ2-7; TRBD2 might be the D (7 bases). Germline V gives CDR1 SGHVS, CDR2 FNYEAQ. The CDR3 extends over 13 amino acids. V was pared by 2 bases and J by 6 bases, with 11 bases between. CDR3 bases: TGTGCCAGCAGCTTAAACAGGGAGGGCGAGCAGTACTTC. This translates into CASSLNREGEQYF.

The V and J genes are TRBV18 and TRBJ1-1; perhaps TRBD1 as D (6 bases). Germline V gene data show CDR1 as KGHSH and CDR2 as LQKENI. V lost 4 bases to trimming and J lost 5 bases, with 20 bases between them. The CDR3 totals 16 residues. The CDR3 sequence: CASSLVQGPRGTEAFF. The CDR3 DNA reads as TGTGCCAGCTCACTTGTACAGGGACCGAGGGGGACTGAAGCTTTCTTT. The whole variable domain, remainder taken from reference TRBV18 and TRBJ1-1, is NAGVMQNPRHLVRRRGQEARLRCSPMKGHSHVYWYRQLPEEGLKFMVYLQKENIIDESGMPKERFSAEFPKEGPSILRIQQVVRGDSAAYFCASSLVQGPRGTEAFFGQGTRLTVV.

CDR3 amino acids: CAGHRLAGGPSQETQYF. The CDR3 nucleotides read TGTGCCGGCCATAGACTAGCGGGGGGGCCTTCCCAAGAGACCCAGTACTTC. The genes are TRBV3-1 (or the pseudogene TRBV3-2) and TRBJ2-5; 14 nucleotides align to TRBD2. The length of the CDR3 is 17 residues. V shed 11 bases, J shed 1 base, and the junction held 12 bases outside the gene matches. Per germline, CDR1 LGHDT and CDR2 YNNKEL (reference sequence).

The V call is TRBV4-2, the J call TRBJ1-4; D not resolved. This CDR3 has 15 residues. The V end lost 1 base, the J end lost 7 bases, and 13 bases lay between the germline ends. Germline-derived CDR1 and CDR2 are LGHNA and YNFKEQ. The CDR3 DNA follows: TGTGCCAGCAGCCAAGTCCAGTCTCTTGGTGAAAAACTGTTTTTT. Translation gives CASSQVQSLGEKLFF.